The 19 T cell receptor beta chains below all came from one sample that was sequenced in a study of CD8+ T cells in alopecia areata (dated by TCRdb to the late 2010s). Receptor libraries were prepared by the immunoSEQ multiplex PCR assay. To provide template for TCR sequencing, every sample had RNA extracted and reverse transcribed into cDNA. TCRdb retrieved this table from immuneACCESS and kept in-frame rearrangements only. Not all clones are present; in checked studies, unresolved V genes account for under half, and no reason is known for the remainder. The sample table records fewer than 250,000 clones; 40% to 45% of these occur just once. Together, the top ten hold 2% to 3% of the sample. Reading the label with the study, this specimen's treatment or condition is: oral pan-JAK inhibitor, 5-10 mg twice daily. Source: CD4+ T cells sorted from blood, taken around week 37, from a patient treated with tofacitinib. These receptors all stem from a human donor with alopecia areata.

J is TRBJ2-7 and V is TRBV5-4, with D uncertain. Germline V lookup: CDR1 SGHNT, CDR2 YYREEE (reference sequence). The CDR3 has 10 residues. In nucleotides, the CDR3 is TGTGCCAGCAGCTTGGATAGGCCCCCTGTC. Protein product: CASSLDRPPV.

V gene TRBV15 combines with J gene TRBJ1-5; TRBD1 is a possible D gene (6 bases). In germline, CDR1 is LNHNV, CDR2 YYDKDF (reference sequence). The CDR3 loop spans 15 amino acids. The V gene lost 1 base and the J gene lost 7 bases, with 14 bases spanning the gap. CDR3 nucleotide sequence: TGTGCCACCAGCAGAGCTGGGGGGCCGGGGCAGCCCCAGCATTTT. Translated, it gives CATSRAGGPGQPQHF.

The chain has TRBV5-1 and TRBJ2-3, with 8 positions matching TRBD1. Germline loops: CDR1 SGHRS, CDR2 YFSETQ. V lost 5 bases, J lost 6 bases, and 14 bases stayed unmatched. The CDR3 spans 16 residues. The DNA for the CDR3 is TGCGCCAGCAGTTCTCTGGGGACAGGCCTCTTTGATACGCAGTATTTT. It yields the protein CASSSLGTGLFDTQYF.

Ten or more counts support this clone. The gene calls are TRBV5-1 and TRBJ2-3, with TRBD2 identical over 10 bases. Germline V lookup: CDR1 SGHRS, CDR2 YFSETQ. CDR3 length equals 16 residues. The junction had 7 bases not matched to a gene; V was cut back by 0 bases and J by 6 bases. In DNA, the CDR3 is TGCGCCAGCAGCTTGGCCACTAGCGGGATTGGTGATACGCAGTATTTT. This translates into CASSLATSGIGDTQYF.

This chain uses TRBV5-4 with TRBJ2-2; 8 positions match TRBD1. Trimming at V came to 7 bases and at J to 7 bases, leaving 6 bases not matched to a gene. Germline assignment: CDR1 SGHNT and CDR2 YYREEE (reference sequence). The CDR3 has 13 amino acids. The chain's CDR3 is CASGQGAGGELFF. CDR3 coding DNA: TGTGCCAGCGGTCAGGGGGCGGGCGGGGAGCTGTTTTTT.

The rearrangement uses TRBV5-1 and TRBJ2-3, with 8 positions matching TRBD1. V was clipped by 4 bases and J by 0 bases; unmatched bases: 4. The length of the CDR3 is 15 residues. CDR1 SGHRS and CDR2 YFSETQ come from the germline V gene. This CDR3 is CASSPDRASTDTQYF. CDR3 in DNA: TGCGCCAGCAGCCCGGACAGGGCAAGCACAGATACGCAGTATTTT.

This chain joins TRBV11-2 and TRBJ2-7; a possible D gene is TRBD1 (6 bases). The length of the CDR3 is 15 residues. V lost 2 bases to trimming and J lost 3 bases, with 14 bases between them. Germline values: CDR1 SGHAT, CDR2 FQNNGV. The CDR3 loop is CASSLYGTSDYEQYF. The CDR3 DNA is TGTGCCAGCAGCTTATATGGGACATCGGACTACGAGCAGTACTTC.

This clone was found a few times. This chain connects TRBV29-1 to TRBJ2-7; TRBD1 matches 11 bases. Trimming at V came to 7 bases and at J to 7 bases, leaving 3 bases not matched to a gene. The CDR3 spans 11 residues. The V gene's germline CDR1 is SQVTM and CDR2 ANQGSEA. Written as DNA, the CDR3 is TGCAGCGCCGGGACAGGGGGGGAGCAGTACTTC. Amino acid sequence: CSAGTGGEQYF.

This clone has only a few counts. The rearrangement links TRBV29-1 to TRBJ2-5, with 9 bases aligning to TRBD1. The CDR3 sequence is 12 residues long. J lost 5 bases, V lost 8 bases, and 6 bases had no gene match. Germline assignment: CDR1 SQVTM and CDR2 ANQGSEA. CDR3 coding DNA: TGCAGCTTGGGGACAGGGCGGGAGACCCAGTACTTC. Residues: CSLGTGRETQYF. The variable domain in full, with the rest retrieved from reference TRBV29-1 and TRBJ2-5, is SAVISQKPSRDICQRGTSLTIQCQVDSQVTMMFWYRQQPGQSLTLIATANQGSEATYESGFVIDKFPISRPNLTFSTLTVSNMSPEDSSIYLCSLGTGRETQYFGPGTRLLVL.

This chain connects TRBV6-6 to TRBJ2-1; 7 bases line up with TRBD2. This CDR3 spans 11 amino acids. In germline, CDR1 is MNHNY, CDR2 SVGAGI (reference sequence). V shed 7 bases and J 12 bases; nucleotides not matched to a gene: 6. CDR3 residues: CASTSAGVQFF. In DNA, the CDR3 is TGTGCCAGCACCTCTGCGGGGGTGCAGTTCTTC.

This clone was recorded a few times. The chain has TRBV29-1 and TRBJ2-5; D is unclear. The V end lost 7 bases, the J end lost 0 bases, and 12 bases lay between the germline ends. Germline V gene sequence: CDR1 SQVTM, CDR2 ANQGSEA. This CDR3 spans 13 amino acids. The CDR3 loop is CSARTEYQETQYF. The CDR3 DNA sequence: TGCAGCGCCCGAACAGAGTACCAAGAGACCCAGTACTTC.

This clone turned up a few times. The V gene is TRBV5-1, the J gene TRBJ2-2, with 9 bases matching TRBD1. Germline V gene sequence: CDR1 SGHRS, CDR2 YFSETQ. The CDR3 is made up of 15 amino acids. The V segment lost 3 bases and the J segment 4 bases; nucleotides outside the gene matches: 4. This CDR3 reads CASSSGQGSTGELFF. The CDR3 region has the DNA TGCGCCAGCAGCTCGGGACAGGGCAGCACCGGGGAGCTGTTTTTT.

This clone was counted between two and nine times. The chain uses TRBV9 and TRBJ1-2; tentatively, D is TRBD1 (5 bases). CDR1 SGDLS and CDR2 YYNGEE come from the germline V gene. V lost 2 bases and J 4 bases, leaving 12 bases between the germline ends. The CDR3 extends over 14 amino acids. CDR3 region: CASSVSTGTYGYTF. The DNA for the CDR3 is TGTGCCAGCAGCGTGTCAACAGGAACCTATGGCTACACCTTC.

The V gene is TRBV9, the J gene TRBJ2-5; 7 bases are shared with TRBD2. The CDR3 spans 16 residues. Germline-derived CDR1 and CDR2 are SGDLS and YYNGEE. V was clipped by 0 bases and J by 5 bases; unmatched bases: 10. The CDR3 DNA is TGTGCCAGCAGCGTAGGTGGGTCTAGCGGAAGGGAGACCCAGTACTTC. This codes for CASSVGGSSGRETQYF.

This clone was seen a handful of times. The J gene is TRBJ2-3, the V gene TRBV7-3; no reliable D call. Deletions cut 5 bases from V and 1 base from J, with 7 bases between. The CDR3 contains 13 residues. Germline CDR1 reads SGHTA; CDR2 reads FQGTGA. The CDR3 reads CASSPTGTDTQYF. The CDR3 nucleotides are TGTGCCAGCAGCCCCACAGGCACAGATACGCAGTATTTT.

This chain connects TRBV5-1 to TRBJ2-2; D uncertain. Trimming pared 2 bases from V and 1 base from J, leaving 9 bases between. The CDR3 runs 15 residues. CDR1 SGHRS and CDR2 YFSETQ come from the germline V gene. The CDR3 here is CASSFVERNTGELFF. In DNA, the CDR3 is TGCGCCAGCAGCTTCGTGGAGCGGAACACCGGGGAGCTGTTTTTT.

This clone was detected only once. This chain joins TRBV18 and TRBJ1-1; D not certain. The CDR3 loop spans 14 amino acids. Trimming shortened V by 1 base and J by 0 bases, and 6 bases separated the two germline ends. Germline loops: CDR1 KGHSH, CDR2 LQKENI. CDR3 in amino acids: CASSPLHLNTEAFF. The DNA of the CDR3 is TGTGCCAGCTCACCACTACACCTGAACACTGAAGCTTTCTTT.

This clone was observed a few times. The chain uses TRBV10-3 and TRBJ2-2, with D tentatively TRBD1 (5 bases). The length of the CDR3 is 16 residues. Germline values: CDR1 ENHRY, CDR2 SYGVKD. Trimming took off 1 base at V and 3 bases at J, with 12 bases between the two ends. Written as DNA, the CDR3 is TGTGCCATCAGTGAGTTTAGGGGTACGGACACCGGGGAGCTGTTTTTT. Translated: CAISEFRGTDTGELFF.

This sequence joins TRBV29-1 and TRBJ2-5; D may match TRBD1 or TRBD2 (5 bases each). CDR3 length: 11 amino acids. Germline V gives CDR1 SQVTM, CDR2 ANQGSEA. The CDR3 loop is CISGPEETQYF. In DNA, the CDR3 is TGCATTTCGGGACCAGAGGAGACCCAGTACTTC.